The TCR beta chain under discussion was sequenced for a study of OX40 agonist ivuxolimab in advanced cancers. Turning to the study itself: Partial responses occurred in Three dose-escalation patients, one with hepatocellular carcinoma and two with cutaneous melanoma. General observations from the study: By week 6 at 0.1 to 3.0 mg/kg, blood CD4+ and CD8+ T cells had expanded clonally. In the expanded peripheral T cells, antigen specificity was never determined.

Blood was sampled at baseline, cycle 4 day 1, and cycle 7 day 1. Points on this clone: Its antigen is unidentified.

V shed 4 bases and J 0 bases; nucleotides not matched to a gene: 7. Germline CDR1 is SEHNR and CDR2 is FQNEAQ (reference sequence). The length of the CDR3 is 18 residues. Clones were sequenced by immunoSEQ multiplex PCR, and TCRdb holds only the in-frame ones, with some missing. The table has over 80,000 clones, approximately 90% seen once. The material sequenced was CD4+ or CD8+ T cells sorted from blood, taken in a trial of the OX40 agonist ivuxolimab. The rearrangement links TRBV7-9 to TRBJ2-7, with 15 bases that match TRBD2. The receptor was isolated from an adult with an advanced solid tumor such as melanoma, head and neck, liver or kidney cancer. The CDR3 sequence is CASSSGLAGGLSSYEQYF. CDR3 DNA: TGTGCCAGCAGCTCGGGACTAGCGGGAGGCTTGAGCTCCTACGAGCAGTACTTC.